This entry describes one T cell receptor (beta chain). The antigen this receptor binds is unknown. No much larger clonotype is one base removed from it; base qualities were not supplied. This sample is part of a study of T-cell memory formation after mild COVID-19 (dated by TCRdb to the early 2020s). Regarding the research as a whole: TCR sequence clusters from the two donors were found to be largely donor specific. The cohort was made up of two young adult volunteers, one female and one male, who were previously healthy. In a couple of donors, T-cell clones that expanded and contracted after mild COVID-19 were followed by sequencing TCRalpha and TCRbeta repertoires longitudinally.

Paper-wide results and their limitations: Some responding clones were detected in pre-infection memory, suggesting pre-existing cross-reactive memory T cells joined the SARS-CoV-2 response. Contracting CD4+ clones appeared mostly in the CM and EM memory subsets, whereas CD8+ clones were enriched in EMRA. The second-wave clones that peaked on day 37 were not confirmed to be SARS-CoV-2 specific. Only two mild cases were covered by the study, and larger cohorts that include severe cases with pre-infection samples were considered necessary. Balanced CD4/CD8 phenotypes were observed for clones contracting from day 15 to 85, whereas a bias towards CD4+ was observed for a second wave of clones expanding from day 15 to 37.

PBMCs were isolated by Ficoll-Paque density gradient centrifugation. Trimming takes 4 bases from V and 0 bases from J, and the germline ends sit 11 bases apart. From its cysteine to its phenylalanine, the CDR3 spans 15 amino acids. Of all the DNA, just the CDR3 is kept, 45 bases in frame from base 1. The germline V gene provides CDR1 SGHRS and CDR2 YFSETQ. This sample was sequenced with an Illumina NovaSeq 6000. Using 5'RACE with constant-segment primers, TCRalpha and TCRbeta cDNA libraries were constructed, with sample barcodes and unique molecular identifiers added in the process. RNA was extracted from every sample with Trizol reagent. The libraries were amplified in two PCR steps, and the second step added a second sample barcode and Illumina TruSeq adapters. Sequencing of libraries was performed on an Illumina NovaSeq with 2 x 150 bp paired-end reads. As for the authors' bioinformatics: With migec v1.2.7, reads were demultiplexed and then collapsed into UMI-guided consensus sequences. Using mixcr v2.1.11, UMI consensuses were aligned to TRA and TRB V and J templates and then assembled into clonotypes. A clonotype was counted as expanded or contracted only if both edgeR and NoisET called the change significant, with noise models trained on biological replicates. For edgeR calls, a false discovery rate-adjusted p below 0.01 and a log2 fold-change threshold of 1 were applied. PCA with hierarchical clustering of max-normalized trajectories of the 1000 most abundant clonotypes was used as exploratory dynamics analysis. Each responding clone was given a CD4 or CD8 phenotype based on the CD4+ and CD8+ repertoires, which had been sequenced separately. TCRdb trimmed public reads at Q25 via fastp, called clones via MiXCR and kept in-frame beta chains. Duplicate CDR3 protein sequences are folded into a single record with the most common DNA and genes. V and J calls and clone size were set by TCRdb, not the authors. This sample holds 250,000 to 400,000 distinct CDR3 sequences; 13% to 15% were observed only once. The leading ten clones occupy roughly a fifth of the sample.

This clonotype was sampled from a man younger than 35 who had mild COVID-19 (a few samples of this study predate the infection). The sample titles of this study are shuffled in the database, so cell type and time point are left out; the donor was told from shared clones. Sequencing was done on a sample of PBMCs or a T cell subset sorted from them (not recorded which). The sequence is built from TRBV5-1 and TRBJ1-3; no D gene is confidently identified. The bases read TGCGCCAGCAGCCTAATCGGGAGCTCTGGAAACACCATATATTTT. The translation is CASSLIGSSGNTIYF.